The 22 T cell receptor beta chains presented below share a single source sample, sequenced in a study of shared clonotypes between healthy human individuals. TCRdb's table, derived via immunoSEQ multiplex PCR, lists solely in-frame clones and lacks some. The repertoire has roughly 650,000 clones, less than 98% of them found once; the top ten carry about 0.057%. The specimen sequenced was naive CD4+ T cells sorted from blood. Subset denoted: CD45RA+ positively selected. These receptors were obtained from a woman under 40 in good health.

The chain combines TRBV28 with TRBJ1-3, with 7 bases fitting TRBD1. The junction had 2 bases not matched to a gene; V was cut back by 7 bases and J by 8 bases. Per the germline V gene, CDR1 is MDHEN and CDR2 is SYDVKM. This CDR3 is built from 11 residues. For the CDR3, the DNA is TGTGCCAGCATTACAGGGGACACCATATATTTT. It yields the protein CASITGDTIYF.

As DNA, the CDR3 is TGTGCCAGCAGGGTTGGTGGGACAGGGGAGCAGTACTTC. This translates into CASRVGGTGEQYF. V usage is TRBV28 and J usage is TRBJ2-7; 9 nucleotides match TRBD1. With 6 bases clipped from V and 7 bases from J, the junction kept 7 bases outside the gene matches. The CDR3 runs 13 residues. CDR1 MDHEN and CDR2 SYDVKM come from the germline V gene.

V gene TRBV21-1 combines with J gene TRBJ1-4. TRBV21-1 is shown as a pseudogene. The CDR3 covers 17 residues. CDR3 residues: CASSQSRRGATNEKLFF. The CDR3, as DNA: TGTGCCAGCAGCCAGTCAAGAAGGGGAGCAACTAATGAAAAACTGTTTTTT.

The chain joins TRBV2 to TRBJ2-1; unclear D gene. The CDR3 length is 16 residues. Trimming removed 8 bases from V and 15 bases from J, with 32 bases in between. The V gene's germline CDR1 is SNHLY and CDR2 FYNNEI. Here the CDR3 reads CASLSSRFSSSHFGFF. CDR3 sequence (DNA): TGTGCCAGCCTTTCTTCCCGGTTTTCTAGTTCTCACTTCGGGTTCTTC.

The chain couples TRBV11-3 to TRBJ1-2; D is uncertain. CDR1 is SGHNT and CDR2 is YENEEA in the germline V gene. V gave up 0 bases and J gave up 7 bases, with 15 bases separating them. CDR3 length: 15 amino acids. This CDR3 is CASSLDPFRTVGYTF. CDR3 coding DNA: TGTGCCAGCAGCTTAGATCCCTTTCGGACGGTTGGCTACACCTTC. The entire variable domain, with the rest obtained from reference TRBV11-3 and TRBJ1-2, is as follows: EAGVVQSPRYKIIEKKQPVAFWCNPISGHNTLYWYLQNLGQGPELLIRYENEEAVDDSQLPKDRFSAERLKGVDSTLKIQPAELGDSAVYLCASSLDPFRTVGYTFGSGTRLTVV.

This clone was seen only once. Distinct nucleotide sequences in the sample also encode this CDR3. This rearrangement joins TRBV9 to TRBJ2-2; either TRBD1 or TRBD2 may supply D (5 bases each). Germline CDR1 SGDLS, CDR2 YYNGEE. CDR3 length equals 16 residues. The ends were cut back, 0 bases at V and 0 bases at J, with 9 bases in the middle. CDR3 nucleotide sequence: TGTGCCAGCAGCGTAGTTGGGGGAGCGAACACCGGGGAGCTGTTTTTT. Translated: CASSVVGGANTGELFF.

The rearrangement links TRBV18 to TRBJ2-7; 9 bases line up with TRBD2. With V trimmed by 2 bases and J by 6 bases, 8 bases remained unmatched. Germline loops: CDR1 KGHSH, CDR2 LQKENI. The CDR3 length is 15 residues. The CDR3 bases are TGTGCCAGCTCACCAGTAGCGGGAGTTACATCCGAGCAGTACTTC. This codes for CASSPVAGVTSEQYF.

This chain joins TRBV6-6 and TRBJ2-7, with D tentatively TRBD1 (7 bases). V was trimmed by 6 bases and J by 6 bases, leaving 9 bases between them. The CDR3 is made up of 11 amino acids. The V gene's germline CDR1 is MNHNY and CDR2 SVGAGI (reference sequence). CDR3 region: CASSQGGEQYF. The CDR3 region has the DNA TGTGCCAGCAGCCAGGGGGGCGAGCAGTACTTC.

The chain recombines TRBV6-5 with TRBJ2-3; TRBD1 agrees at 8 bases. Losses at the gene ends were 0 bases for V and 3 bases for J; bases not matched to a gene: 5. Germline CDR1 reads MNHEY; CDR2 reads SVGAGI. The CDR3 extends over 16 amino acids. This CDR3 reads CASSYSRQGPTDTQYF. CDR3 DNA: TGTGCCAGCAGTTACTCGAGACAGGGGCCAACAGATACGCAGTATTTT.

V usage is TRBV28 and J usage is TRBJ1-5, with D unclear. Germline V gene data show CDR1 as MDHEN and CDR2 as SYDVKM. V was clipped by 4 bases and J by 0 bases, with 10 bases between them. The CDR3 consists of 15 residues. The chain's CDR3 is CASSSPEGSNQPQHF. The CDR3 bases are TGTGCCAGCAGTTCTCCTGAAGGTAGCAATCAGCCCCAGCATTTT.

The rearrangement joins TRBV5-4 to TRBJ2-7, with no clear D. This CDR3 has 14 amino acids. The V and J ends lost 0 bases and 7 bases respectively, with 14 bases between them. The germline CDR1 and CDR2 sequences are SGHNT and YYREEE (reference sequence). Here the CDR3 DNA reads TGTGCCAGCAGCTTGGAGACTGATTCCATGGAGCAGTACTTC. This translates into CASSLETDSMEQYF.

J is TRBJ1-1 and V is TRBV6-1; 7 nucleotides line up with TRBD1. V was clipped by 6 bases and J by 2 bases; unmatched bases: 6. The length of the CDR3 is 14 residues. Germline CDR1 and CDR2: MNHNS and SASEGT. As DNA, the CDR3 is TGTGCCAGCAGCATGGGACAGCCAAACACTGAAGCTTTCTTT. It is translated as CASSMGQPNTEAFF.

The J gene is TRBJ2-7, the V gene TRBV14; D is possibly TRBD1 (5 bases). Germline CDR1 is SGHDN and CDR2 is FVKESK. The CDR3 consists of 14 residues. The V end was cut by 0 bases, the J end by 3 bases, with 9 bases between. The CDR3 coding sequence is TGTGCCAGCAGCCAAGATTTTCAGGGCTACGAGCAGTACTTC. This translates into CASSQDFQGYEQYF. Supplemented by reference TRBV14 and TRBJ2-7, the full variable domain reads EAGVTQFPSHSVIEKGQTVTLRCDPISGHDNLYWYRRVMGKEIKFLLHFVKESKQDESGMPNNRFLAERTGGTYSTLKVQPAELEDSGVYFCASSQDFQGYEQYFGPGTRLTVT.

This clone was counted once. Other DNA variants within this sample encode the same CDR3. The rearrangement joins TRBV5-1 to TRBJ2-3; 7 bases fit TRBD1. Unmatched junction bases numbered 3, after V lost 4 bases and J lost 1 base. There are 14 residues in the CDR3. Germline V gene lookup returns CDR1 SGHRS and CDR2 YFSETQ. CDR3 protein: CASSSTGGTDTQYF. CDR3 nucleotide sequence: TGCGCCAGCAGCAGCACAGGGGGCACAGATACGCAGTATTTT. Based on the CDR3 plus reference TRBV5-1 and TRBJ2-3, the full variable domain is KAGVTQTPRYLIKTRGQQVTLSCSPISGHRSVSWYQQTPGQGLQFLFEYFSETQRNKGNFPGRFSGRQFSNSRSEMNVSTLELGDSALYLCASSSTGGTDTQYFGPGTRLTVL.

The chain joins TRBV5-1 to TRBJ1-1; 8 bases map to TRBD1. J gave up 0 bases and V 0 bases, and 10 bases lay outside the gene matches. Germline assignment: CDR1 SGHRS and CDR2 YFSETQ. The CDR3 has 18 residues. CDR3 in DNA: TGCGCCAGCAGCTTGGCCAGTAGGACAGGGACGATGAACACTGAAGCTTTCTTT. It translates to CASSLASRTGTMNTEAFF.

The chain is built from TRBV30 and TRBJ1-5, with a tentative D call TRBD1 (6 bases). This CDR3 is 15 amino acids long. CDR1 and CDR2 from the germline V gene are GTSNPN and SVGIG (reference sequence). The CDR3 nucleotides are TGTGCTGCCGGGACAAAACCGACTCACAATCAGCCCCAGCATTTT. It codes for CAAGTKPTHNQPQHF.

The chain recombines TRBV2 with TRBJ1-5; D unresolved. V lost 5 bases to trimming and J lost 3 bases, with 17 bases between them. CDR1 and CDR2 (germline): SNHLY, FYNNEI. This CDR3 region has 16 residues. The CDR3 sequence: CASSPHPTGNNQPQHF. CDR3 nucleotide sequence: TGTGCCAGCAGTCCGCACCCGACTGGAAACAATCAGCCCCAGCATTTT.

The CDR3 loop is CASRMNCEQYF. CDR3 coding DNA: TGTGCAAGTCGCATGAACTGCGAGCAGTACTTC. The chain employs TRBV12-2 and TRBJ2-7; TRBD2, the table's D call, was not compared with the DNA. TRBV12-2 is a documented pseudogene. The CDR3 has 11 amino acids.

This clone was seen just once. The CDR3 here is CASSVVSGTSVNEQFF. The CDR3 DNA follows: TGTGCCAGCAGCGTAGTTAGTGGGACTAGCGTCAATGAGCAGTTCTTC. This sequence joins TRBV9 and TRBJ2-1; 10 bases are a match to TRBD2. The V segment lost 0 bases and the J segment 6 bases; nucleotides outside the gene matches: 6. There are 16 residues in the CDR3. Germline CDR1 is SGDLS and CDR2 is YYNGEE. Using reference TRBV9 and TRBJ2-1 for the parts outside the CDR3, the full variable domain is DSGVTQTPKHLITATGQRVTLRCSPRSGDLSVYWYQQSLDQGLQFLIQYYNGEERAKGNILERFSAQQFPDLHSELNLSSLELGDSALYFCASSVVSGTSVNEQFFGPGTRLTVL.

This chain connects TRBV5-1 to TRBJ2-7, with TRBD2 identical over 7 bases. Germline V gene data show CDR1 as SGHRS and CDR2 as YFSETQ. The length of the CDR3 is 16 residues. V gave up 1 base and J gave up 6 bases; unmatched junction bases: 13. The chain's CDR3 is CASSLLDPGGGSEQYF. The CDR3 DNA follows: TGCGCCAGCAGCTTGCTTGACCCGGGGGGAGGCTCCGAGCAGTACTTC.

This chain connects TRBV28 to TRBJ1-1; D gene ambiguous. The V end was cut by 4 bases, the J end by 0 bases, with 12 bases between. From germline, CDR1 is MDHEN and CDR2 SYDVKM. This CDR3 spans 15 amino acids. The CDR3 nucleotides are TGTGCCAGCAGTTCCGGCAGGAGATTGAACACTGAAGCTTTCTTT. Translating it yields CASSSGRRLNTEAFF.

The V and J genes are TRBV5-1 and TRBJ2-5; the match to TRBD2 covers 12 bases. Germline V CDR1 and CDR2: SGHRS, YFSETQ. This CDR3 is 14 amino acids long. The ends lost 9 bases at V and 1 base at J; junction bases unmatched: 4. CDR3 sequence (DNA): TGCGCCACCTCTAGCGGGAGGGCCCAAGAGACCCAGTACTTC. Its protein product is CATSSGRAQETQYF.